This T cell receptor beta chain was obtained from a study of blood T cell repertoires in COVID-19. Germline CDR1 reads KGHSH; CDR2 reads LQKENI. Trimming took 6 bases from V and 6 from J; bases not matched to a gene: 9. The CDR3 extends over 15 amino acids. Libraries were prepared by immunoSEQ multiplex PCR; TCRdb keeps only in-frame clonotypes and omits some of them. The table shows 35,000 to 55,000 clones, with roughly 88% occurring only once. Sequencing input: peripheral blood. The sequence came from a man aged 55 to 70 with active COVID-19. This chain uses TRBV18 with TRBJ2-7; 12 nucleotides agree with TRBD2. The CDR3 reads CASSPLAGGVSEQYF. The CDR3 DNA sequence: TGTGCCAGCTCGCCCCTAGCGGGAGGGGTTAGCGAGCAGTACTTC.